This T cell receptor (beta chain) was obtained from a study of T cell repertoires in cytomegalovirus infection (dated by TCRdb to 2018 to 2020). Notes on the research overall: The HLA type of each donor mattered for the analysis, because public TCR beta signatures pointed to carriage of CMV infection along with the matching HLA type. General findings and caveats noted by the study authors: The ex vivo response was dominated by HLA-C-restricted CMV-specific TCR beta clonotypes, which also provided the single most frequent clonotype in two of eight donors. In both this cohort and an independent roughly 350-donor cohort, the cumulative frequency of public TCR beta family members distinguished carriers of CMV infection plus the relevant HLA type.

There are 14 amino acids in the CDR3, from cysteine to phenylalanine inclusive. Only the CDR3 region is kept as DNA, spanning 42 bases read in frame from base 1. The germline V gene sets CDR1 to SGHTA and CDR2 to FQGTGA. V trim: 4 bases; J trim: 5 bases; unmatched bases: 3. The instrument given in TCRdb is Illumina HiSeq 1500. TCRdb reworked the public reads: Q25 trimming with fastp, MiXCR clone assembly, productive beta chains retained. Every CDR3 protein is listed once, alongside the most common genes and DNA of its rows. The sample records roughly 100,000 distinct CDR3 sequences, approximately 15% of which are singletons. The top ten hold over 8% of the sample. This clonotype has at least ten counts. This clone's antigen is unknown. No base qualities exist here, and no much larger clone lies one base off it.

The sequence joins TRBV7-3 to TRBJ2-1; 9 bases in between match TRBD2. The receptor was derived from a human donor in good health (CMV status not recorded). Some clones in this sample may be carry-over from other donors' samples. What was sequenced was PBMCs. The sequence in DNA is TGTGCCAGCAGCTCGGCGGGGGGGAACAATGAGCAGTTCTTC. Protein translation: CASSSAGGNNEQFF.